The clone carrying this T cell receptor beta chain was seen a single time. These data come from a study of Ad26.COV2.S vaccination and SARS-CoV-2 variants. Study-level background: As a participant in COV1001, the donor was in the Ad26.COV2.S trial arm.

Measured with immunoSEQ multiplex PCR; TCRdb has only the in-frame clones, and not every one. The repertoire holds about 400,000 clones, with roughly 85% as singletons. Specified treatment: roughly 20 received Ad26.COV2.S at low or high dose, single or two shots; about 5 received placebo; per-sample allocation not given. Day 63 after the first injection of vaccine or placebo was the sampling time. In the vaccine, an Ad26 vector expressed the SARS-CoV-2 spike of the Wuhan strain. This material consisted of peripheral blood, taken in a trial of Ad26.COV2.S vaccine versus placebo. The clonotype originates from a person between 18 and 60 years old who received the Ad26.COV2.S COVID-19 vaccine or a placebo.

This CDR3 reads CASSSRILAGGSYEQYF. In nucleotides, the CDR3 is TGTGCCAGCAGCTCACGCATACTAGCGGGAGGCTCCTACGAGCAGTACTTC. V gene TRBV7-9 combines with J gene TRBJ2-7, with TRBD2 matching over 12 bases. Germline assignment: CDR1 SEHNR and CDR2 FQNEAQ (reference sequence). With V trimmed by 4 bases and J by 0 bases, 7 bases remained unmatched. This CDR3 has 17 amino acids.